This note documents a single T cell receptor (beta chain) sequence. This specimen comes from a study of blood T cell repertoires in COVID-19. Study in general: Both acute and convalescent COVID-19 samples were obtained from the United States, Italy and Spain. Sources were T cells, B-cell-depleted T cells, or PBMCs; the material itself was cDNA or gDNA.

Authors' data handling: Using reference gene primer amplification, nucleated cell counts were estimated. The protocol was immunoSEQ multiplex PCR, while the TCRdb copy is restricted to in-frame clones and leaves out a portion. The D gene and trimming were derived from the DNA, and the V and J assignments and clone size from that table. The table shows about 220,000 clones, with approximately 90% occurring only once. Participants' own reports of clinical history determined their cohort assignment. This clonotype was sampled from a woman aged 18-29 years in a cohort exposed to, infected with or recovered from COVID-19 (not recorded which). Specimen: PBMCs or T cells enriched from blood (not recorded which).

CDR3 loop: CASSAGTVSSYEQYF. CDR3 bases: TGTGCCAGCAGTGCCGGGACAGTGAGCTCCTACGAGCAGTACTTC. The chain employs TRBV25-1 and TRBJ2-7; 7 bases agree with TRBD1. The V segment lost 4 bases and the J segment 0 bases; nucleotides outside the gene matches: 6. The CDR3 sequence is 15 residues long. CDR1 and CDR2 (germline): MGHDK, SYGVNS.